This TCR beta chain emerged from a study of beta chain features in type 1 diabetes. Whole-study findings and limits: Diminished insertions and augmented deletions at VDJ junctions characterized type 1 diabetes patients. Shorter TCRB CDR3s, moderately but significantly so, marked every one of the four CD4+ subsets in Type 1 diabetes patients.

Reverse transcription of all isolated RNA meant that expressed TCRB transcripts were sequenced. The data were produced by immunoSEQ multiplex PCR, yet TCRdb's version contains in-frame clones alone and is incomplete. The repertoire holds 810,000 or so clones, with roughly 15% as singletons. This clone has only a few counts. Its target is unknown. CDR3 length: 18 residues. CDR1 is LGHNA, CDR2 YSLEER, per germline. Germline trimming cut 4 bases from V and 0 bases from J; bases unmatched to any gene: 9. This sequence joins TRBV4-3 and TRBJ2-3; TRBD2 agrees at 11 bases. This TCR was sampled from a woman aged 18-30 years in good health. Sequenced input: naive CD4+ T cells from blood. The CDR3 is CASSPRGLAEISTDTQYF. The CDR3 coding sequence is TGCGCCAGCAGCCCGAGGGGACTAGCGGAAATTAGCACAGATACGCAGTATTTT.